These 12 T cell receptor beta chains were all obtained from the same sample, sequenced in a study of blood T cell repertoires in COVID-19. Generated by immunoSEQ multiplex PCR, the TCRdb table keeps only in-frame clones and is missing some. In the table there are about 35,000 clones, over 80% of which are singletons. The material sequenced was peripheral blood. These receptors all stem from a man aged 80 or over with active COVID-19.

The rearrangement joins TRBV7-2 to TRBJ2-7; tentative D call: TRBD2 (5 bases). V was clipped by 5 bases and J by 2 bases, with 16 bases between them. This CDR3 comprises 15 residues. Germline assignment: CDR1 SGHTA and CDR2 FQGNSA. In nucleotides, the CDR3 is TGTGCCAGCAGCCTCACGGTGGACTCTGCCTACGAGCAGTACTTC. This gives the protein CASSLTVDSAYEQYF.

This chain links TRBV27 with TRBJ2-7; tentative D call: TRBD2 (5 bases). Germline V gives CDR1 MNHEY, CDR2 SMNVEV (reference sequence). The CDR3 contains 14 residues. Trimming left V 8 bases short and J 3 bases short, with 17 bases between. The CDR3 DNA sequence: TGTGCCAGCTCGCGGGTAGGGAGTAACTACGAGCAGTACTTC. Its translation is CASSRVGSNYEQYF.

The V call is TRBV19, the J call TRBJ1-5, with TRBD1 identical over 8 bases. The CDR3 is 17 amino acids. The germline gives CDR1 LNHDA, CDR2 SQIVND (reference sequence). The trim removed 6 bases at V and 6 bases at J, leaving 16 bases unmatched. Here the CDR3 reads CASRGRAGGFFGQPQHF. In DNA form, the CDR3 reads TGTGCCAGTAGAGGAAGGGCAGGGGGCTTTTTCGGTCAGCCCCAGCATTTT.

The V gene is TRBV21-1, the J gene TRBJ2-3; no DNA check was done on the table's D call, TRBD2. TRBV21-1 counts as a pseudogene. This CDR3 has 17 amino acids. CDR3 amino acids: CASSKVGLAGATDTQYF. For the CDR3, the DNA is TGTGCCAGCAGCAAAGTGGGACTAGCGGGAGCGACAGATACGCAGTATTTT.

This clone was seen a few times. The chain couples TRBV23-1 to TRBJ2-1; 7 positions match TRBD2. TRBV23-1 carries the ORF label, with uncertain function. The CDR3 extends over 15 amino acids. V shed 8 bases and J 6 bases; nucleotides not matched to a gene: 13. The CDR3: CASPVAGETCNEQFF. The CDR3 DNA reads as TGCGCCAGCCCCGTCGCGGGAGAGACATGCAATGAGCAGTTCTTC.

The rearrangement uses TRBV18 and TRBJ1-4, with D possibly TRBD1 on 5 matching bases. The CDR3 loop spans 15 amino acids. Germline V gene data show CDR1 as KGHSH and CDR2 as LQKENI. Trimming pared 3 bases from V and 3 bases from J, leaving 11 bases between. The CDR3 nucleotides read TGTGCCAGCTCACCGGGAGGACACTCTAATGAAAAACTGTTTTTT. It specifies CASSPGGHSNEKLFF.

This clone was counted a single time. The chain combines TRBV7-8 with TRBJ2-1, with TRBD1 identical over 9 bases. The CDR3 contains 15 residues. Unmatched junction bases numbered 4, after V lost 3 bases and J lost 4 bases. CDR1 is SGHVS, CDR2 FQNEAQ, per germline. The CDR3 loop reads CASSFRTGEYNEQFF. Here the CDR3 DNA reads TGTGCCAGCAGCTTCCGGACAGGGGAGTACAATGAGCAGTTCTTC.

J is TRBJ2-3 and V is TRBV18; 7 nucleotides line up with TRBD1. V gave up 3 bases and J gave up 4 bases; unmatched junction bases: 10. The CDR3 runs to 16 residues. Germline CDR1 is KGHSH and CDR2 is LQKENI. The CDR3 sequence is CASSPIQGLWADTQYF. Here the CDR3 DNA reads TGTGCCAGCTCACCGATACAGGGGCTTTGGGCAGATACGCAGTATTTT.

J is TRBJ2-7 and V is TRBV11-2; 9 bases line up with TRBD2. Trimming removed 5 bases from V and 2 bases from J; junction bases left unmatched: 7. The germline V gene encodes CDR1 SGHAT and CDR2 FQNNGV. The CDR3 is 15 amino acids. In nucleotides, the CDR3 is TGTGCCAGCAGCGCTAGCGGGACTCCCACCTACGAGCAGTACTTC. Protein sequence: CASSASGTPTYEQYF.

The chain couples TRBV19 to TRBJ1-2; 7 bases are shared with TRBD1. V lost 5 bases to trimming and J lost 7 bases; unmatched junction nucleotides: 7. The germline V gene has CDR1 LNHDA and CDR2 SQIVND (reference sequence). The CDR3 extends over 13 amino acids. The CDR3 reads CASSPRSGGGYTF. The CDR3 region has the DNA TGTGCCAGTAGTCCCCGCTCAGGGGGTGGCTACACCTTC.

In its sample, this clone was seen once. The CDR3 region is CASSIWRTRGRNEQFF. The CDR3 nucleotides read TGTGCCAGTAGTATATGGAGGACTAGGGGGAGGAATGAGCAGTTCTTC. The chain combines TRBV19 with TRBJ2-1, with D possibly TRBD2 on 7 matching bases. The CDR3 length is 16 residues. Looked up from germline, CDR1 is LNHDA and CDR2 is SQIVND (reference sequence). Trimming took 2 bases from V and 7 from J, leaving 18 bases between them. Supplemented by reference TRBV19 and TRBJ2-1, the full variable domain reads DGGITQSPKYLFRKEGQNVTLSCEQNLNHDAMYWYRQDPGQGLRLIYYSQIVNDFQKGDIAEGYSVSREKKESFPLTVTSAQKNPTAFYLCASSIWRTRGRNEQFFGPGTRLTVL.

The chain recombines TRBV7-2 with TRBJ2-7, with TRBD2 matching over 12 bases. Trimming took 10 bases from V and 3 from J; bases not matched to a gene: 4. Germline loops: CDR1 SGHTA, CDR2 FQGNSA. The CDR3 has 13 amino acids. As DNA, the CDR3 is TGTGCCATCCGACTAGCGGGAGTCTACGAGCAGTACTTC. The encoded protein is CAIRLAGVYEQYF.